These 8 T cell receptor beta chains originate from one sample sequenced in a study of glioma-infiltrating T cells after dendritic cell vaccination. Clones were sequenced by immunoSEQ multiplex PCR, and TCRdb holds only the in-frame ones, with some missing. Here the sample spans 100,000 or so clones, around 90% being singletons. Described time point: after dendritic cell vaccination, including at tumor progression/relapse. The source material was blood, sampled after dendritic cell vaccination. The origin of the receptors is a human donor with glioblastoma.

The CDR3 DNA follows: TGTGCCAGCAGTGGAATAGGGACAGGGCAGGGGAGACAGCCCCAGCATTTT. Amino acid sequence: CASSGIGTGQGRQPQHF. V usage is TRBV6-1 and J usage is TRBJ1-5, with 9 bases identical to TRBD1. This CDR3 is built from 17 residues. J lost 7 bases, V lost 4 bases, and 14 bases had no gene match. Looked up from germline, CDR1 is MNHNS and CDR2 is SASEGT.

The rearrangement links TRBV5-5 to TRBJ1-5; D unresolved. Trimming took off 4 bases at V and 1 base at J, with 12 bases between the two ends. The CDR3 length is 15 residues. The germline V gene encodes CDR1 SGHKS and CDR2 YYEKEE (reference sequence). The CDR3 coding sequence is TGTGCCAGCAGCCCGGAGGGCTCCAGCAATCAGCCCCAGCATTTT. This translates into CASSPEGSSNQPQHF.

The chain has TRBV6-5 and TRBJ1-3; possible D gene TRBD1, 5 bases. V was shortened by 7 bases and J by 1 base, with 14 bases between the two germline ends. The V gene's germline CDR1 is MNHEY and CDR2 SVGAGI. The CDR3 totals 15 residues. The CDR3 region is CASINIGESGNTIYF. CDR3 sequence (DNA): TGTGCCAGCATTAACATAGGGGAATCTGGAAACACCATATATTTT.

This chain joins TRBV11-2 and TRBJ2-7, with no clear D. V was clipped by 5 bases and J by 1 base, with 15 bases between them. CDR3 length: 15 amino acids. CDR1 and CDR2 (germline): SGHAT, FQNNGV. The CDR3 bases are TGTGCCAGCAGCGATCGAGTAACAGTTTCCTACGAGCAGTACTTC. Translation: CASSDRVTVSYEQYF.

V gene TRBV5-5 combines with J gene TRBJ2-7; 8 positions agree with TRBD2. The length of the CDR3 is 16 residues. Looked up from germline, CDR1 is SGHKS and CDR2 is YYEKEE (reference sequence). The V segment lost 4 bases and the J segment 1 base; nucleotides outside the gene matches: 10. The CDR3 nucleotides are TGTGCCAGCAGCCTTACCGGGACTAGGGGATCCTACGAGCAGTACTTC. This gives the protein CASSLTGTRGSYEQYF.

This chain uses TRBV7-8 with TRBJ1-2; 7 bases are a match to TRBD1. V dropped 2 bases and J dropped 6; count of bases not matched to a gene: 6. CDR1 and CDR2 from the germline V gene are SGHVS and FQNEAQ. The CDR3 is 14 amino acids. The CDR3 sequence is CASSLSRQGDGYTF. In DNA, the CDR3 is TGTGCCAGCAGCTTATCCAGACAGGGCGATGGCTACACCTTC.

This rearrangement joins TRBV5-1 to TRBJ2-6; 11 nucleotides line up with TRBD1. CDR1 is SGHRS, CDR2 YFSETQ, per germline. The CDR3 extends over 18 amino acids. Trimming took 1 base from V and 1 from J; bases not matched to a gene: 4. The CDR3 DNA is TGCGCCAGCAGCTTGTCCGGGACAGGGGGGTCTGGGGCCAACGTCCTGACTTTC. Its translation: CASSLSGTGGSGANVLTF.

This clone was detected only once. The V gene is TRBV2, the J gene TRBJ2-1, with D perhaps TRBD1 (5 bases). The CDR3 has 12 residues. V was clipped by 7 bases and J by 5 bases, with 9 bases between them. Germline CDR1 and CDR2: SNHLY and FYNNEI. CDR3 amino acids: CASTRQNNEQFF. CDR3 nucleotide sequence: TGTGCCAGCACCCGACAGAACAATGAGCAGTTCTTC.